These 8 T cell receptor beta chains came from one sample sequenced in a study of CD8+CD57+ T cells in acquired aplastic anemia. TCR beta VDJ and CDR3 profiles were obtained from a genomic DNA template. Each CDR3 protein is one row after TCRdb ran MiXCR on the reads. The sample includes some 170,000 distinct CDR3 sequences, nearly 65% seen only once; the top ten take 40% to 50%. By flow cytometry, patients selected for sequencing had shown an expansion of CD8+CD57+ cells. Sequences were obtained from sorted CD4+, CD8+, or CD8+CD57+ T cells (not recorded which) from PBMCs. The receptors were gathered from a human donor with aplastic anemia.

This clonotype has a count of ten or more. The CDR3 DNA reads TGTGCCAGCAGTTTAGCGGGGTCCTCACCCCTCCACTTT. It specifies CASSLAGSSPLHF. V and J are TRBV27 and TRBJ1-6, with D unresolved. The CDR3 spans 13 residues. Germline V lookup: CDR1 MNHEY, CDR2 SMNVEV (reference sequence). V dropped 2 bases and J dropped 10 bases, with 9 bases sitting between them.

The chain uses TRBV7-2 and TRBJ2-5, with D possibly being TRBD2 (6 bases). The CDR3 totals 12 residues. Trimming shortened V by 10 bases and J by 2 bases, and 11 bases separated the two germline ends. The germline CDR1 and CDR2 sequences are SGHTA and FQGNSA. CDR3 sequence reads: CATEGLQETQYF. In nucleotides, the CDR3 is TGTGCCACCGAGGGACTTCAAGAGACCCAGTACTTC.

V and J are TRBV7-2 and TRBJ1-2; D gene ambiguous. V was pared by 0 bases and J by 6 bases, with 11 bases between. The CDR3 has 14 amino acids. Germline V CDR1 and CDR2: SGHTA, FQGNSA. Here the CDR3 DNA reads TGTGCCAGCAGCTTAGCGGCACAGTCCGATGGCTACACCTTC. Its translation: CASSLAAQSDGYTF.

This sequence joins TRBV7-9 and TRBJ2-5, with TRBD2 as a possible D gene (5 bases). Trimming pared 3 bases from V and 6 bases from J, leaving 14 bases between. The CDR3 covers 14 residues. Germline-derived CDR1 and CDR2 are SEHNR and FQNEAQ (reference sequence). DNA of the CDR3: TGTGCCAGCAGCTTGATGGTGGGAGTGCAGACCCAGTACTTC. Amino acids: CASSLMVGVQTQYF.

This clonotype has only one observation. This chain links TRBV20-1 with TRBJ2-7; D perhaps matches TRBD1 (7 bases). Germline-derived CDR1 and CDR2 are DFQATT and SNEGSKA (reference sequence). V lost 6 bases to trimming and J lost 5 bases, with 11 bases between them. The CDR3 loop spans 11 amino acids. CDR3 sequence: CSARGAHEQYF. The CDR3 DNA follows: TGCAGTGCCAGGGGGGCCCACGAGCAGTACTTC.

CDR3 bases: TGTGCCAGTAGTATGGGAACGGGCTATGGCTACACCTTC. Its protein product is CASSMGTGYGYTF. The chain couples TRBV19 to TRBJ1-2, with D hard to call. There are 13 residues in the CDR3. Germline CDR1 and CDR2: LNHDA and SQIVND (reference sequence). Trimming stripped 3 bases from V and 4 bases from J, with 9 bases between.

The chain carries TRBV19 and TRBJ1-3; unclear D gene. This CDR3 is built from 15 residues. Germline CDR1 LNHDA, CDR2 SQIVND (reference sequence). Trimming removed 7 bases at V and 0 bases at J, with 13 bases between. The CDR3 spells CASKPGSISGNTIYF. CDR3 DNA sequence: TGTGCCAGTAAGCCGGGATCCATCTCTGGAAACACCATATATTTT.

Notes on this clonotype: One end of the junction is discordant with germline, which a read error may explain. The chain joins TRBV2 to TRBJ2-7; D call uncertain. The germline V gene encodes CDR1 SNHLY and CDR2 FYNNEI. The CDR3 totals 14 residues. This CDR3 reads CASSRALQSYEQYF. CDR3 nucleotide sequence: TGTGCAAGCAGTAGGGCCCTACAGAGCTACGAGCAGTACTTC.